A single sample gave rise to the 21 T cell receptor beta chains below, sequenced in a study of T-cell reconstitution after alpha-beta-depleted transplantation in children. TCRbeta library construction was performed incorporating unique molecular identifiers. Each CDR3 protein is one row after TCRdb ran MiXCR on the PCR reads. In the table there are roughly 500,000 distinct CDR3 sequences, roughly 33% of which are singletons. Specimen: PBMCs from the stem cell graft donor, collected from the stem cell graft. These TCRs come from a human donor who donated a stem cell graft to a child with aplastic anemia.

The CDR3 sequence: CAWTGGNYGYTF. As DNA, the CDR3 is TGTGCCTGGACAGGGGGTAACTATGGCTACACCTTC. The chain uses TRBV30 and TRBJ1-2; the match to TRBD1 covers 7 bases. V lost 4 bases and J lost 1; bases outside the gene matches: 0. CDR1 and CDR2 (germline): GTSNPN, SVGIG (reference sequence). This CDR3 comprises 12 residues.

This clonotype was seen more than once but under ten times. The chain links TRBV21-1 to TRBJ2-1; no check of the table's D call, TRBD2, against the DNA was made. TRBV21-1 is a recognized pseudogene. The CDR3 spans 19 residues. The CDR3 region is CASGGEEGTRYLPFNEQFF. CDR3 bases: TGTGCCAGCGGGGGGGAGGAAGGGACTAGGTATCTGCCTTTCAATGAGCAGTTCTTC.

The chain is built from TRBV6-2 or TRBV6-3 and TRBJ2-7; D is unresolved. V was clipped by 5 bases and J by 0 bases, with 5 bases between them. The CDR3 covers 12 residues. Germline V gene data show CDR1 as MNHEY and CDR2 as SVGEGT. The CDR3 DNA reads as TGTGCCAGCAGTATCAACTCCTACGAGCAGTACGTC. Translating it yields CASSINSYEQYV.

V and J are TRBV28 and TRBJ2-7; D is perhaps TRBD2 (6 bases). The V end lost 8 bases, the J end lost 0 bases, and 11 bases lay between the germline ends. Looked up from germline, CDR1 is MDHEN and CDR2 is SYDVKM. The CDR3 has 13 residues. CDR3 loop: CASASGSSYEQYF. CDR3 bases: TGTGCCAGCGCCAGCGGGTCCTCCTACGAGCAGTACTTC. The full variable domain, with the rest looked up from reference TRBV28 and TRBJ2-7, is DVKVTQSSRYLVKRTGEKVFLECVQDMDHENMFWYRQDPGLGLRLIYFSYDVKMKEKGDIPEGYSVSREKKERFSLILESASTNQTSMYLCASASGSSYEQYFGPGTRLTVT.

This clonotype appeared a few times. The chain links TRBV28 to TRBJ1-5; TRBD1 agrees at 7 bases. The length of the CDR3 is 14 residues. With V trimmed by 6 bases and J by 0 bases, 2 bases remained unmatched. Germline V gene sequence: CDR1 MDHEN, CDR2 SYDVKM. As DNA, the CDR3 is TGTGCCAGCAGACGACAGGGTAGCAATCAGCCCCAGCATTTT. Its translation is CASRRQGSNQPQHF.

The CDR3 DNA reads as TGTGCCAGCAGCTTAAGTAGCGGAGATGGGGTGTTTTTT. Translation gives CASSLSSGDGVFF. This chain connects TRBV7-2 to TRBJ1-4; D is unclear. V lost 2 bases and J 15 bases, leaving 16 bases between the germline ends. Looked up from germline, CDR1 is SGHTA and CDR2 is FQGNSA. The CDR3 contains 13 residues.

This chain uses TRBV11-2 with TRBJ1-3, with TRBD1 identical over 8 bases. J lost 1 base, V lost 5 bases, and 13 bases had no gene match. The CDR3 has 18 amino acids. The V gene's germline CDR1 is SGHAT and CDR2 FQNNGV. CDR3 coding DNA: TGTGCCAGCAGCGAAAGGACAGGGTATCTCTCATCTGGAAACACCATATATTTT. Translated: CASSERTGYLSSGNTIYF.

The chain couples TRBV14 to TRBJ1-1, with TRBD1 matching 9 bases. V dropped 2 bases and J dropped 8; count of bases not matched to a gene: 9. The CDR3 contains 15 residues. Germline lookup yields CDR1 SGHDN and CDR2 FVKESK. CDR3 sequence (DNA): TGTGCCAGCAGCCAAACGGGGACAGGGTGGGGAGAAGCTTTCTTT. It specifies CASSQTGTGWGEAFF.

The gene calls are TRBV27 and TRBJ2-5; 7 bases fit TRBD1. Germline V CDR1 and CDR2: MNHEY, SMNVEV (reference sequence). V lost 8 bases, J lost 2 bases, and 14 bases stayed unmatched. This CDR3 is built from 16 residues. The CDR3 DNA reads TGTGCCAGCGCCGGACAGGCGAGACCAGATCAAGAGACCCAGTACTTC. Amino acids: CASAGQARPDQETQYF.

The genes are TRBV19 and TRBJ1-5, with unresolved D. Between the trimmed V and J ends, which lost 3 bases and 2 bases, there was a span of 8 bases. CDR3 length: 14 residues. The germline V gene encodes CDR1 LNHDA and CDR2 SQIVND (reference sequence). The CDR3 DNA reads as TGTGCCAGTAGTATTATAAGTGGCAATCAGCCCCAGCATTTT. Protein: CASSIISGNQPQHF.

V and J are TRBV25-1 and TRBJ2-2; possibly TRBD1 for D (5 bases). This CDR3 spans 17 amino acids. Germline V CDR1 and CDR2: MGHDK, SYGVNS. V lost 0 bases to trimming and J lost 2 bases, with 13 bases between them. The DNA of the CDR3 is TGTGCCAGCAGTGAATATTTGCGGCAGGGTAACACCGGGGAGCTGTTTTTT. It codes for CASSEYLRQGNTGELFF.

This clonotype was counted between two and nine times. This chain links TRBV7-2 with TRBJ1-4; D is unresolved. Germline V gene data show CDR1 as SGHTA and CDR2 as FQGNSA. V was cut by 1 base and J by 11 bases, with 8 bases left in between. The CDR3 consists of 12 residues. The CDR3 loop is CASSLESAKLFF. The CDR3 bases are TGTGCCAGCAGCTTAGAAAGTGCCAAACTGTTTTTT.

This clonotype occurred a few times. CDR3 nucleotides: TGTGCCAGCAGAGGACACATAGCGGGAGAGTTCAAAAACATTCAGTACTTC. Protein sequence: CASRGHIAGEFKNIQYF. The chain links TRBV6-2 or TRBV6-3 to TRBJ2-4; 9 positions match TRBD2. The germline V gene has CDR1 MNHEY and CDR2 SVGEGT. This CDR3 region has 17 residues. With V trimmed by 6 bases and J by 3 bases, 12 bases remained unmatched.

There are a few counts of this clonotype. V usage is TRBV6-1 and J usage is TRBJ2-7; perhaps D is TRBD1 or TRBD2 (5 bases each). The V gene lost 7 bases and the J gene lost 3 bases, with 13 bases spanning the gap. The CDR3 is made up of 13 amino acids. The germline V gene encodes CDR1 MNHNS and CDR2 SASEGT. Written as DNA, the CDR3 is TGTGCCAGCACGGTACCGGGGCGCTACGAGCAGTACTTC. This sequence encodes CASTVPGRYEQYF.

This clonotype came up a few times. J is TRBJ1-2 and V is TRBV29-1; 7 bases map to TRBD1. The CDR3 length is 16 residues. The ends lost 1 base at V and 3 bases at J; junction bases unmatched: 11. CDR1 and CDR2 from the germline V gene are SQVTM and ANQGSEA. CDR3 loop: CSVEGRAGQADYGYTF. The CDR3 nucleotides read TGCAGCGTTGAAGGGCGTGCTGGACAGGCGGACTATGGCTACACCTTC.

The CDR3 DNA is TGCAGCGTTGTAAAGGCCAGCCAAGAGACCCAGTACTTC. It is translated as CSVVKASQETQYF. V usage is TRBV29-1 and J usage is TRBJ2-5; D gene ambiguous. Trimming took 4 bases from V and 1 from J, leaving 10 bases between them. Looked up from germline, CDR1 is SQVTM and CDR2 is ANQGSEA. The CDR3 is 13 amino acids.

This clonotype was counted a few times. Written as DNA, the CDR3 is TGCAGCGTCTCGCGTGGGACTAGCGCCTACAATGAGCAGTTCTTC. Protein: CSVSRGTSAYNEQFF. The genes are TRBV29-1 and TRBJ2-1, with 10 nucleotides matching TRBD2. Germline V lookup: CDR1 SQVTM, CDR2 ANQGSEA. The CDR3 covers 15 residues. Trimming removed 6 bases from V and 2 bases from J; junction bases left unmatched: 7.

The V gene is TRBV20-1, the J gene TRBJ2-3; TRBD2 might be the D (5 bases). Trimming stripped 6 bases from V and 7 bases from J, with 26 bases between. This CDR3 comprises 16 residues. Looked up from germline, CDR1 is DFQATT and CDR2 is SNEGSKA (reference sequence). The DNA for the CDR3 is TGCAGTGCGGGAGCGGAACGGGATGCCCATATCAATACGCAGTATTTT. Encoded protein: CSAGAERDAHINTQYF.

This clonotype was detected a few times. This chain uses TRBV29-1 with TRBJ2-7; 9 bases match TRBD1. Trimming at V came to 5 bases and at J to 5 bases, leaving 7 bases not matched to a gene. The CDR3 contains 13 residues. CDR1 SQVTM and CDR2 ANQGSEA come from the germline V gene. The CDR3 region has the DNA TGCAGCGTTCCCGGGACAGGGTTCAACGAGCAGTACTTC. Translating it yields CSVPGTGFNEQYF.

V usage is TRBV5-5 and J usage is TRBJ2-7, with a possible D match to TRBD1 (5 bases). Trimming stripped 4 bases from V and 5 bases from J, with 13 bases between. CDR1 and CDR2 (germline): SGHKS, YYEKEE (reference sequence). The CDR3 has 13 amino acids. CDR3 amino acids: CASSRNRMNEQYF. The CDR3 region has the DNA TGTGCCAGCAGCCGAAACAGGATGAACGAGCAGTACTTC.

This chain connects TRBV5-1 to TRBJ1-3; 10 bases align to TRBD1. The length of the CDR3 is 19 residues. Germline CDR1 SGHRS, CDR2 YFSETQ. The trim removed 3 bases at V and 0 bases at J, leaving 12 bases unmatched. In nucleotides, the CDR3 is TGCGCCAGCAGCTCGAGGACAGGGGGTTCCCCTGCCTCTGGAAACACCATATATTTT. This translates into CASSSRTGGSPASGNTIYF.